The rows below give T cell receptor beta chains drawn from one sample of a study of cytomegalovirus exposure and HLA in healthy donors. Libraries were prepared by immunoSEQ multiplex PCR; TCRdb keeps only in-frame clonotypes and omits some of them. The repertoire holds approximately 150,000 clones, with over 70% as singletons. Sample: PBMCs. These receptors were taken from a woman in her thirties or forties in good health and CMV-seronegative. Each CDR3 is given with its conserved first and last residue. Each record gives: clone size, D gene, V gene, J gene, CDR3 length, CDR3 DNA, CDR3 protein. A D gene is named only where the DNA matches it firmly. For some rows the clone size is stated as once, few or many, or as a class when expanded; others skip it.

>-|TRBD2|TRBV5-1|TRBJ2-7|15
TGCGCCAGCAGCTTGGTCGCGGGAGAAGGCTACGAGCAGTACTTC
CASSLVAGEGYEQYF
>once|-|TRBV30|TRBJ2-1|14
TGTGCCTGGAGTGCACTAGCCCATTACAATGAGCAGTTCTTC
CAWSALAHYNEQFF
>-|-|TRBV6-5|TRBJ2-2|13
TGTGCCAGCAGTCGGGGTCGGGTCGGGGAGCTGTTTTTT
CASSRGRVGELFF
>-|-|TRBV18|TRBJ1-2|14
TGTGCCAGCGGCCTTGGACAGCTGAACTATGGCTACACCTTC
CASGLGQLNYGYTF
>-|TRBD1|TRBV7-9|TRBJ1-5|14
TGTTCCAGCAGCTCAACAGGGGGCCGACAGCCCCAGCATTTT
CSSSSTGGRQPQHF
>-|-|TRBV29-1|TRBJ1-5|16
TGCAGCGTTGAAAGGCTAGAGTTGACTAGCAATCAGCCCCAGCATTTT
CSVERLELTSNQPQHF
>-|TRBD1|TRBV9|TRBJ1-2|14
TGTGCCAGCAGCCCTACAGGGGATGGCTATGGCTACACCTTC
CASSPTGDGYGYTF
>-|-|TRBV5-1|TRBJ2-5|15
TGCGCCAGCAACCTTCTAGCGTCCGGGGGAGAGACCCAGTACTTC
CASNLLASGGETQYF
>-|TRBD1|TRBV2|TRBJ1-1|14
TGTGCCAGCAACCTACAGGGGGCGAGGGCTGAAGCTTTCTTT
CASNLQGARAEAFF
>-|TRBD1|TRBV6-5|TRBJ1-1|13
TGTGCCAGCAGTGAATGGTTCGGACAGGGGGCTTTCTTT
CASSEWFGQGAFF
>-|-|TRBV9|TRBJ1-2|12
TGTGCCAGCAGCGTCCAGAACTATGGCTACACCTTC
CASSVQNYGYTF
>-|-|TRBV5-6|TRBJ1-1|13
TGTGCCAGCAGCTTGGGGGCAGGGAGGGAAGCTTTCTTT
CASSLGAGREAFF
>-|-|TRBV10-2|TRBJ2-3|10
TGCGCCAGCGGGCCAGATACGCAGTATTTT
CASGPDTQYF
>-|-|TRBV7-8|TRBJ2-3|18
TGTGCCAGCAGCTTAGCGTTCGGGGCGGGGGCTTTCACAGATACGCAGTATTTT
CASSLAFGAGAFTDTQYF
>-|-|TRBV2|TRBJ2-7|10
TGTGCCAGCAGTGTAGACGAGCAGTACTTC
CASSVDEQYF
>-|TRBD1|TRBV7-2|TRBJ2-7|15
TGTGCCAGCAGCTTATCGGGACAGAGCTCCTACGAGCAGTACTTC
CASSLSGQSSYEQYF
>-|-|TRBV12-1|TRBJ2-5|17
TGTGCCAGCAGCCCTAAAGGGACTAGCGGGTACCAAGAGACCCAGTACTTC
CASSPKGTSGYQETQYF
>few|TRBD2|TRBV10-1|TRBJ2-3|15
TGCGCCAGTCAAGGAGGACTAGCGGGAGCAGATACGCAGTATTTT
CASQGGLAGADTQYF
>-|-|TRBV5-4|TRBJ1-3|15
TGTGCCAGCAGCTTGGACATACCCTCTGGAAACACCATATATTTT
CASSLDIPSGNTIYF
>few|-|TRBV5-1|TRBJ1-4|13
TGCGCCAGCGCCCGGGACATGTATGAAAAACTGTTTTTT
CASARDMYEKLFF
>-|TRBD2|TRBV5-1|TRBJ2-3|14
TGCGCCAGCAGCCTGGGAGGGAGTTACGATACGCAGTATTTT
CASSLGGSYDTQYF
>-|TRBD1|TRBV6-5|TRBJ1-1|14
TGTGCCAGCACCGGGACAGGGGAGTACACTGAAGCTTTCTTT
CASTGTGEYTEAFF
>-|-|TRBV28|TRBJ1-2|11
TGTGCCAGCGGAGAGCTTAATGGCTACACCTTC
CASGELNGYTF
>few|-|TRBV7-9|TRBJ2-1|16
TGTGCCAGCAGCTTAGGAGCGCTACTGGGGCACAATGAGCAGTTCTTC
CASSLGALLGHNEQFF
>-|-|TRBV6-5|TRBJ2-1|16
TGTGCCAGCAGTTTCCCCGGGACTCACTTGAACAATGAGCAGTTCTTC
CASSFPGTHLNNEQFF
>few|TRBD1|TRBV5-6|TRBJ2-7|15
TGTGCCAGCAGCTCCCTAGGGACAGGGGCCTACGAGCAGTACTTC
CASSSLGTGAYEQYF